This T cell receptor beta chain was identified during a study of cytomegalovirus exposure and HLA in healthy donors. Study-level results: As immune exposure information, only CMV serostatus was available. About 87% or about 30% of the time was how often most TCR beta V segments were productive, according to an earlier analysis. As was reported, the classifier diagnosed cytomegalovirus status with high specificity and sensitivity.

A word on this clone: Its specificity is not known.

Trimming shortened V by 8 bases and J by 4 bases, and 26 bases separated the two germline ends. The CDR3 spans 17 residues. CDR1 SGHDN and CDR2 FVKESK come from the germline V gene. PCR employed 60 Vbeta and 13 Jbeta primers. Some clones are missing from TCRdb's copy, which holds only in-frame ones; the method was immunoSEQ multiplex PCR. The repertoire holds 130,000 to 150,000 clones, with 72% as singletons. Sequencing was performed on PBMCs. The V and J genes are TRBV14 and TRBJ2-5; weak D call: TRBD2 (6 bases). The TCR comes from a man aged 35 to 55 in good health and CMV-seronegative. The CDR3 loop is CASAPAAGTREAETQYF. The CDR3 DNA follows: TGTGCCAGCGCGCCGGCTGCCGGGACCAGGGAGGCAGAGACCCAGTACTTC.